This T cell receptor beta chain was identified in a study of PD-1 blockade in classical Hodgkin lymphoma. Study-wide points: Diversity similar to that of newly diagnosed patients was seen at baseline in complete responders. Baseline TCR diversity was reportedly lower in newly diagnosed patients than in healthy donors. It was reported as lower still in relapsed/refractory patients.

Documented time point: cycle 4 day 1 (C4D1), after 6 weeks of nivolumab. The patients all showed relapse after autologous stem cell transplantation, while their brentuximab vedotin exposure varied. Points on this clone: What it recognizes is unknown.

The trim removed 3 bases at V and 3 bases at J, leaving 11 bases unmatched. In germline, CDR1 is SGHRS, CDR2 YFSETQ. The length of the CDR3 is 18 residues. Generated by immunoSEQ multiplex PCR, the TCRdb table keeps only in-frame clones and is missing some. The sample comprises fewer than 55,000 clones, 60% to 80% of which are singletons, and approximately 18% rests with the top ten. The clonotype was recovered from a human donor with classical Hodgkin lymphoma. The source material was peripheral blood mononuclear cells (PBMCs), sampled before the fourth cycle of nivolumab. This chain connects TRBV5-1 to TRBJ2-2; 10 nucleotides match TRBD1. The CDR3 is CASSSGTGATRDTGELFF. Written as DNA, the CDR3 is TGCGCCAGCAGCTCCGGGACAGGGGCCACGAGGGACACCGGGGAGCTGTTTTTT.